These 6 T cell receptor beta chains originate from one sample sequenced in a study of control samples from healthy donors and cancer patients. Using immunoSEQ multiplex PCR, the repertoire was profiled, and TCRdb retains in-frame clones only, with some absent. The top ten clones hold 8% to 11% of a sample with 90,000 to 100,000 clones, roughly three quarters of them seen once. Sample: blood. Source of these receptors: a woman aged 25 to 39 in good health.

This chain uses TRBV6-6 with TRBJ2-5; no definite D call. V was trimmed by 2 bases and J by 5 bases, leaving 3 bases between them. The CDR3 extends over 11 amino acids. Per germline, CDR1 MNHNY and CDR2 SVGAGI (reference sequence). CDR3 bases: TGTGCCAGCAGTTACGTGGAGACCCAGTACTTC. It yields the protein CASSYVETQYF.

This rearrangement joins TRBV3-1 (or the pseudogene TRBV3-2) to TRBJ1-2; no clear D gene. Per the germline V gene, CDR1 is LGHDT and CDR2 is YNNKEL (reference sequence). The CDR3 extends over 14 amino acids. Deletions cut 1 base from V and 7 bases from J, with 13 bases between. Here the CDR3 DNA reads TGTGCCAGCAGCCAAGTAGCGGGTGGGCTTGGCTACACCTTC. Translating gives CASSQVAGGLGYTF.

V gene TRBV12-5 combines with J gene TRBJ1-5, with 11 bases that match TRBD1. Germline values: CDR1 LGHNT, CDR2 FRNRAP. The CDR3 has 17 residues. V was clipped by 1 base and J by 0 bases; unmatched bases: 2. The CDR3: CASGLGDRGDSNQPQHF. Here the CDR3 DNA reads TGTGCTAGTGGTTTGGGGGACAGGGGGGATAGCAATCAGCCCCAGCATTTT.

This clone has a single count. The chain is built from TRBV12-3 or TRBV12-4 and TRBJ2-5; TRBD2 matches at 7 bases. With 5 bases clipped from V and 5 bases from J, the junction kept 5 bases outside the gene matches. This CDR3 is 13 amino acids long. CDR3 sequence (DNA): TGTGCCAGCAGTCCCTGGGGGGGGGAGACCCAGTACTTC. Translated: CASSPWGGETQYF.

CDR3 protein: CASSIVNSYEQYF. Here the CDR3 DNA reads TGTGCCAGTAGTATAGTCAATTCCTACGAGCAGTACTTC. V and J are TRBV19 and TRBJ2-7; D unclear. The CDR3 extends over 13 amino acids. The germline V and J ends were trimmed by 1 base and 1 base, with 5 bases remaining between them. Germline V gene data show CDR1 as LNHDA and CDR2 as SQIVND (reference sequence). Filled out from reference TRBV19 and TRBJ2-7, the complete variable domain reads DGGITQSPKYLFRKEGQNVTLSCEQNLNHDAMYWYRQDPGQGLRLIYYSQIVNDFQKGDIAEGYSVSREKKESFPLTVTSAQKNPTAFYLCASSIVNSYEQYFGPGTRLTVT.

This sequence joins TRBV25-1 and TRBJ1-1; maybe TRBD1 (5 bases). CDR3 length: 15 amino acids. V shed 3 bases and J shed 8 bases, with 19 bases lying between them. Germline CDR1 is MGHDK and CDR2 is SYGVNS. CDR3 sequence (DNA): TGTGCCAGCAGTGACCCGAACCGGGGCTCAGAGGAAGCTTTCTTT. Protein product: CASSDPNRGSEEAFF.